Below, one TCR beta chain is given with its context. Its antigen remains undetermined. Base qualities are not recorded, but no much larger clone differs from it by a single base. The sequencer listed for this sample is Illumina HiSeq 2500. TCR beta libraries were prepared by quantitative 5'-RACE with molecular barcodes. From the authors' description of their analysis: Disease-linked TCR variants were identified with a new computational method built on a probabilistic model of VDJ rearrangement. The public reads were run again by TCRdb, first through fastp at Q25 and then through MiXCR, and only productive beta chains were kept. Rows are unified per CDR3 protein, each entry keeping the most common DNA and genes. These V and J calls originate from TCRdb's pipeline instead of the authors' own analysis. The sample profile shows fewer than 750,000 distinct CDR3 sequences; roughly 19% of them were found once. Under 20% of the sample comes from the top ten.

The data are from a study of CD8 T cells in ankylosing spondylitis listed by TCRdb under 2017. Describing the broader study: T cell receptor beta repertoires were profiled in healthy donors and ankylosing spondylitis patients so that disease-linked TCR variants could be found. In total, the full study cohort was made up of nearly 110 healthy donors and 25 ankylosing spondylitis patients. Peripheral blood samples were taken, and synovial fluid was additionally collected from ankylosing spondylitis patients. What the work shows at the level of the full study, not this receptor alone: The disease-linked clones were reported to be significantly enriched in matched synovial fluid samples from ankylosing spondylitis patients. The disease-linked clones showed a CD8+ phenotype and occurred at relatively low frequencies in peripheral blood. Some TCR beta motif variants had previously been reported in synovial fluid and blood of reactive arthritis patients, which suggested common disease-initiation mechanisms. Blood from ankylosing spondylitis patients appeared to be characterized by a TCR beta motif composed of several highly homologous amino acid variants.

The CDR3 spans 20 residues, from the cysteine through the phenylalanine. Kept here is only the CDR3 DNA, which spans 60 bases and is read in frame from base 1. Based on the germline V gene, the CDR1 and CDR2 sequences are MDHEN and SYDVKM. Unmatched junction bases come to 18, with V trimmed by 3 bases and J by 1 base. The V and J genes are TRBV28 and TRBJ2-5; 9 central nucleotides agree with TRBD2. Source material: blood, either unsorted or a sorted T cell fraction (not recorded which). The sequence came from a male donor with ankylosing spondylitis. The DNA sequence is given as TGTGCCAGCAGTTTCCCCGCTCAGTGGGCGGGAGGGACCCCCCAAGAGACCCAGTACTTC. This codes for CASSFPAQWAGGTPQETQYF.